The T cell receptor beta chain under discussion was sequenced for a study of PD-L1 blockade in urothelial cancer. The overall study: Samples of blood were analyzed 3 weeks (second dose) and 6 weeks after treatment start. Reported median T cell count for blood samples was over 110,000. Overall study results and limits: Below-median pretreatment blood TCR clonality was associated with improved progression-free and overall survival.

V gave up 3 bases and J gave up 9 bases, with 12 bases separating them. Per the germline V gene, CDR1 is SGHNT and CDR2 is YENEEA. The CDR3 consists of 13 residues. The templates were synthetic TCR analogs, and they were spiked into each PCR. Using immunoSEQ multiplex PCR, the repertoire was profiled, and TCRdb retains in-frame clones only, with some absent. The table includes more than 30,000 clones, 80% to 90% detected once. About this clone itself: Its target is unknown.

This sequence joins TRBV11-3 and TRBJ2-1; D may be TRBD2 (6 bases). The receptor was derived from a man aged 60 to 69 with urothelial cancer. The input for sequencing was PBMCs, taken around atezolizumab (anti-PD-L1) treatment. DNA for the CDR3: TGTGCCAGCAGCTTTAAAGCGGGCTCTGAGCAGTTCTTC. This encodes CASSFKAGSEQFF.